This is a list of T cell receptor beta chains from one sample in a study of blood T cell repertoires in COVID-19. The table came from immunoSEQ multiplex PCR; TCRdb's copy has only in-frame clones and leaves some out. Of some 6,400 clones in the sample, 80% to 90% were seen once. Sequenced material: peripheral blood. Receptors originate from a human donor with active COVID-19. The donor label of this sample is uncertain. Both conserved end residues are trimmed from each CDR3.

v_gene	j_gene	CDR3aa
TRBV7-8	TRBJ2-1	ASSGDAGGSYNEQF
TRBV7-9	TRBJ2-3	ASSLNRGGDTDTQY
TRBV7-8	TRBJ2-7	ASSLDQGASREQY
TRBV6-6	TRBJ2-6	ASSYVVSGANVLT
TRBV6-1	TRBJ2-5	ASSDRGWGETQY
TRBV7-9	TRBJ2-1	ASSINNEQF
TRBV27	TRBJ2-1	ASSPPAGGRNNEQF
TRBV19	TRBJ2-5	ASSIVVTSGQETQY
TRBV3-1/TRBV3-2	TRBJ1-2	ASIPPGGMHGYT
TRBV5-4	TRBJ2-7	ASSLGTTRDEQY
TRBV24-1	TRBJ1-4	ATSDLLSGQGNEKLF
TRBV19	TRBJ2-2	ASSILGSSNTGELF
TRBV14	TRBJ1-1	ASSLGQFMNTEAF
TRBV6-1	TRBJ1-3	ASSELTDGNTIY
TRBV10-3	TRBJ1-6	AISEYGGVNSPLH
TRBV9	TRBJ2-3	ASRKAGAFTDTQY
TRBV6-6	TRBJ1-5	ASSPQGTSNQPQH
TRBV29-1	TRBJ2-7	SVGKGASYEQY
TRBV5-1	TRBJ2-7	ASSLLGGEQY
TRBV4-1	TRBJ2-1	ASSLGLVFGEQF
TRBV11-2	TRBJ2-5	ASSYALTAGGEQETQY
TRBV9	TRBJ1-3	ASSPHERAGSGNTIY
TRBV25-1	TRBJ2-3	ASSDTAPQEDTQY
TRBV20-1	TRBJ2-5	SADNQETQY
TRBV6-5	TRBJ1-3	ASTYSSGNTIY
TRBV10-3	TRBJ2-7	AIRGGGLAGYSYEQY
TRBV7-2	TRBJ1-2	ASSLERQTLNYGYT
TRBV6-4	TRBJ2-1	ASSTDSSYNEQF
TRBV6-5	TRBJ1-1	ASSYSGLSKPEAF
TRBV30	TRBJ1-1	AWSVRGSAEAF
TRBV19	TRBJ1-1	ASSAKTGAEAF
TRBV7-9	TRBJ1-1	ASSPGQTNTEAF
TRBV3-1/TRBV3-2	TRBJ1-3	ASSQASGGNTIY
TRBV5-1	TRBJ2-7	ASSPGTSGSNEQY
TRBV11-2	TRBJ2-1	ASSPSGVRNEQF
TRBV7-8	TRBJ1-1	ASSSPGQGFTEAF
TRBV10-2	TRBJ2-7	ASINDRGSNYEQY
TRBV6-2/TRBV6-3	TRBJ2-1	ASSFGTSGEEEQF
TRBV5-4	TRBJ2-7	ASSSGAGSLNKGAEQY
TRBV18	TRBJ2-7	ASSPERDSRIDRQY
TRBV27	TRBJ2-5	ASSGMTEIQY
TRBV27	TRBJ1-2	ASRTGFGYGYT
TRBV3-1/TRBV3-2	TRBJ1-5	ASSQEQGSNQPQH
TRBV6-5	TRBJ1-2	ASSYRSLGQLPHT
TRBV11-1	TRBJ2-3	ASSLRQGNTDTQY